This paragraph reports one T cell receptor (beta chain). This sample was included in a study of cytomegalovirus exposure and HLA in healthy donors. PCR involved 60 Vbeta and 13 Jbeta primers. The assay was immunoSEQ multiplex PCR, and TCRdb's table has in-frame clones only and misses some. The sample shows about 130,000 clones, roughly 70% of them seen only once. The germline V and J ends were trimmed by 4 bases and 0 bases, with 22 bases remaining between them. Germline CDR1 is SQVTM and CDR2 is ANQGSEA. This CDR3 contains 18 residues. The clonotype originates from a man between 18 and 29 years old in good health and CMV-seropositive. This sequence joins TRBV29-1 and TRBJ2-1; a weak D match, TRBD1 (6 bases). The sample consisted of PBMCs. The CDR3 nucleotides are TGCAGCGTTGGAGGGGGTGGTGCAGGCCTAAGCTCCTACAATGAGCAGTTCTTC. Encoded protein: CSVGGGGAGLSSYNEQFF.